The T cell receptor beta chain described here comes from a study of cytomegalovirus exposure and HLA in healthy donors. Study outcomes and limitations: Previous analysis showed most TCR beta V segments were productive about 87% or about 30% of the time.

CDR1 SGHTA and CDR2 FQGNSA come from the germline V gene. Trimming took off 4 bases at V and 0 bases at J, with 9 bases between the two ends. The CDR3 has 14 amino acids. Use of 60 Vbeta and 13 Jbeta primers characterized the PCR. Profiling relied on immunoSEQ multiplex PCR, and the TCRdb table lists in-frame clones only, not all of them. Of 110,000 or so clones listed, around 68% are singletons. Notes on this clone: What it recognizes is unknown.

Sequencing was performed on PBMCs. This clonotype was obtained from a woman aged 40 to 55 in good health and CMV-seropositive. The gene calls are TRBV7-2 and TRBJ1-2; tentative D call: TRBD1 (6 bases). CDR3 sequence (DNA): TGTGCCAGCAGCTACAGGACAGCTAACTATGGCTACACCTTC. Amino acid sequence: CASSYRTANYGYTF.